This T cell receptor (beta chain) was captured by sequencing in a study of PD-L1 blockade in urothelial cancer. The time point is: pretreatment peripheral blood. TCRdb's copy holds only in-frame clones and misses some; the assay was immunoSEQ multiplex PCR. The repertoire holds about 74,000 clones, with roughly 90% as singletons. V was cut by 6 bases and J by 7 bases, with 10 bases left in between. CDR3 length: 12 amino acids. Germline-derived CDR1 and CDR2 are MNHEY and SVGAGI. The TCR was taken from a man between 70 and 80 years old with urothelial cancer. The chain employs TRBV6-5 and TRBJ2-1; TRBD1 is a possible D gene (6 bases). The sample here was PBMCs, taken around atezolizumab (anti-PD-L1) treatment. The CDR3 nucleotides are TGTGCCAGCAGCCTCAGGGGTAATGAGCAGTTCTTC. It is translated as CASSLRGNEQFF.